A selection of T cell receptor beta chains follows, all from one sample in a study of OX40 agonist ivuxolimab in advanced cancers. This table comes from immunoSEQ multiplex PCR, and its TCRdb copy is limited to in-frame clones, with some not included. The data show 65,000 to 85,000 clones, over 70% seen once. The source was CD4+ or CD8+ T cells sorted from blood, collected in a trial of the OX40 agonist ivuxolimab. These receptors were taken from an adult with an advanced solid tumor such as melanoma, head and neck, liver or kidney cancer. Both conserved end residues are part of each CDR3. D genes are given only for firm matches. Clone size is shown for a subset of rows, as once, few, many or a class of expanded clone.

>.|few|TRBV6-1|TRBJ2-7|13
TGTGCCAGCAGTGATCGTAAAAGATACGAGCAGTACTTC
CASSDRKRYEQYF
>.|.|TRBV13|TRBJ1-1|12
TGTGCCAGCAGTAGTGGGGGCACTGAAGCTTTCTTT
CASSSGGTEAFF
>TRBD1|.|TRBV5-1|TRBJ2-7|16
TGCGCCAGCAGCTTGGGCCGGGACAGGGTCCACTACGAGCAGTACTTC
CASSLGRDRVHYEQYF
>.|.|TRBV7-9|TRBJ1-2|14
TGTGCCAGCAGCTTATGGGGGGAGACAGTGGGCTACACCTTC
CASSLWGETVGYTF
>.|once|TRBV7-9|TRBJ1-3|16
TGTGCCAGCAGCACGCGACAGGCCAGCTCTGGAAACACCATATATTTT
CASSTRQASSGNTIYF
>.|.|TRBV2|TRBJ1-1|11
TGTGCCAGCAGTCCCCAGGCTGAAGCTTTCTTT
CASSPQAEAFF
>TRBD2|.|TRBV2|TRBJ2-2|14
TGTGCCAGCAGGGCGGGAGATCGCACCGGGGAGCTGTTTTTT
CASRAGDRTGELFF
>.|.|TRBV9|TRBJ2-3|15
TGTGCCAGCAGCGGGGGGGCCTGGGTGGCAGATACGCAGTATTTT
CASSGGAWVADTQYF
>.|.|TRBV5-1|TRBJ2-2|17
TGCGCCAGCAACTCCGGTGTTGGTTCAGGGCTTTTCGGGGAGCTGTTTTTT
CASNSGVGSGLFGELFF
>TRBD1|few|TRBV6-6|TRBJ1-3|16
TGTGCCAGCAGCTGGGGAGGGGGCAGCTCTGGAAACACCATATATTTT
CASSWGGGSSGNTIYF
>.|.|TRBV4-1|TRBJ2-7|13
TGCGCCAGCAGCCAAGGGTACGTCTACGAGCAGTACTTC
CASSQGYVYEQYF
>.|.|TRBV9|TRBJ1-4|13
TGTGCCAGCGGAAGAGGGACTAATGAAAAACTGTTTTTT
CASGRGTNEKLFF
>TRBD1|.|TRBV6-6|TRBJ1-1|16
TGTGCCAGCAGTTACGGACAGGGGAGGGGGGGGACTGAAGCTTTCTTT
CASSYGQGRGGTEAFF
>TRBD1|.|TRBV6-6|TRBJ2-5|14
TGTGCCAGCAGTTACCCCGGACAGGGAGAGACCCAGTACTTC
CASSYPGQGETQYF
>TRBD1|.|TRBV5-1|TRBJ1-2|15
TGCGCCAGCAGCTTGTCGCAGGGGGGAAGTTATGGCTACACCTTC
CASSLSQGGSYGYTF
>.|.|TRBV4-3|TRBJ2-1|17
TGCGCCAGCAGCCCCCAGCAGGGGCCGAGCTCCTACAATGAGCAGTTCTTC
CASSPQQGPSSYNEQFF
>.|.|TRBV29-1|TRBJ1-1|12
TGCAGCGTTGGACAGGTGAACACTGAAGCTTTCTTT
CSVGQVNTEAFF
>TRBD1|.|TRBV12-5|TRBJ2-5|12
TGTGCTAGTGGGCCGGGACAGGGGACCCAGTACTTC
CASGPGQGTQYF
>.|once|TRBV11-3|TRBJ1-4|15
TGTGCCAGCAGCTTAGGGGCTGGGACTAATGAAAAACTGTTTTTT
CASSLGAGTNEKLFF
>.|.|TRBV7-2|TRBJ2-7|14
TGTGCCAGCAGCTTAGTCCGCGGCTCCTACGAGCAGTACTTC
CASSLVRGSYEQYF
>TRBD1|.|TRBV6-5|TRBJ1-2|14
TGTGCCAGCAGTTACGGTAGGACAGGCTATGGCTACACCTTC
CASSYGRTGYGYTF
>TRBD1|.|TRBV29-1|TRBJ1-1|13
TGCAGCGTAGCCACAGGGGGGGAGACTGAAGCTTTCTTT
CSVATGGETEAFF
>.|once|TRBV7-2|TRBJ2-7|11
TGTGCCAGCAGCTCAGGGGTAATAAAGTACTTC
CASSSGVIKYF
>TRBD1|.|TRBV29-1|TRBJ1-1|15
TGCAGCGTTGTGGACAGGGGGTTGGTGGGCACTGAAGCTTTCTTT
CSVVDRGLVGTEAFF
>TRBD1|once|TRBV18|TRBJ1-2|15
TGTGCCAGCTCACCATACGGGACAGGGGATAATGACTACACCTTC
CASSPYGTGDNDYTF
>.|.|TRBV10-3|TRBJ1-1|13
TGTGCCATCAATGCCCATCGGAACACTGAAGCTTTCTTT
CAINAHRNTEAFF
>.|.|TRBV19|TRBJ1-5|17
TGTGCCAGTAGTATGGGATTTTTGGGCCGTAGCAATCAGCCCCAGCATTTT
CASSMGFLGRSNQPQHF
>.|.|TRBV9|TRBJ2-2|14
TGTGCCAGCAGCGCACAGGGGAACACCGGGGAGCTGTTTTTT
CASSAQGNTGELFF
>TRBD1|.|TRBV6-5|TRBJ2-7|15
TGTGCCAGCAGTTACGTTAGGGACAGCTCCTACGAGCAGTACTTC
CASSYVRDSSYEQYF
>.|.|TRBV27|TRBJ2-2|15
TGTGCCAGCAGAGGGGGGGACTTTCGCACCGGGGAGCTGTTTTTT
CASRGGDFRTGELFF
>TRBD2|few|TRBV7-2|TRBJ2-3|15
TGTGCCAGCAGCTTACGGCGGGGGGTTCAAGATACGCAGTATTTT
CASSLRRGVQDTQYF
>.|once|TRBV15|TRBJ2-5|11
TGTGCCACCAGCCCGGGGACAACCCAGTACTTC
CATSPGTTQYF
>.|.|TRBV30|TRBJ2-5|12
TGTGCCTGGAGTGTACTATTCGAGACCCAGTACTTC
CAWSVLFETQYF
>.|.|TRBV29-1|TRBJ1-5|14
TGCAGCGCCAAAACAGGTACAGGCGATCAGCCCCAGCATTTT
CSAKTGTGDQPQHF
>TRBD2|.|TRBV5-8|TRBJ2-3|13
TGTGCCAGCACCCAACTAGCGACAGATACGCAGTATTTT
CASTQLATDTQYF
>.|.|TRBV7-2|TRBJ1-1|15
TGTGCCAGCAGGCCGATCTCGGGGCTAAACACTGAAGCTTTCTTT
CASRPISGLNTEAFF
>.|.|TRBV2|TRBJ1-3|13
TGTGCCAGCAAGGAGGTCTCTGGAAACACCATATATTTT
CASKEVSGNTIYF
>.|.|TRBV5-1|TRBJ2-6|16
TGCGCCAGCAGCTTGGCCAGCCTAGGGGCCCAGAACGTCCTGACTTTC
CASSLASLGAQNVLTF
>.|once|TRBV4-2|TRBJ2-6|18
TGTGCCAGCAGCCGGAGGCTGGGACCCTCCTCTGGGGCCAACGTCCTGACTTTC
CASSRRLGPSSGANVLTF
>TRBD2|.|TRBV2|TRBJ2-3|16
TGTGCCAGCAGTAAACTAGCGGGGGGACTCGGAGATACGCAGTATTTT
CASSKLAGGLGDTQYF